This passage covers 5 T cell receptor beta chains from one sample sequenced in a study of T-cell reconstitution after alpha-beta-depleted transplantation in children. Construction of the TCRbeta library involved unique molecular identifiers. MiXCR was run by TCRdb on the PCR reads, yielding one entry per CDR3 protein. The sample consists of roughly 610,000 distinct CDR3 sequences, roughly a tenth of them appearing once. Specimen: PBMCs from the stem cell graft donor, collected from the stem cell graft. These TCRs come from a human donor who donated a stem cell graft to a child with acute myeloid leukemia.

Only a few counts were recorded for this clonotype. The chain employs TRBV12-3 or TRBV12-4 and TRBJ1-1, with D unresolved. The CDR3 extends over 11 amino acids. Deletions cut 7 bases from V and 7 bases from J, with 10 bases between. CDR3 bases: TGTGCCAGCACCACTTTCAGTGAAGCTTTCTTT. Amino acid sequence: CASTTFSEAFF.

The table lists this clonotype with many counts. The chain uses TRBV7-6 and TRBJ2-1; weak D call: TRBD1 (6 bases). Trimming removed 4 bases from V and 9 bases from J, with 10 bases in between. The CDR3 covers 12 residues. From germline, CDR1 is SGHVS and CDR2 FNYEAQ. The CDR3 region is CASSSQGGEQFF. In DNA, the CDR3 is TGTGCCAGCAGCTCACAAGGGGGTGAGCAGTTCTTC.

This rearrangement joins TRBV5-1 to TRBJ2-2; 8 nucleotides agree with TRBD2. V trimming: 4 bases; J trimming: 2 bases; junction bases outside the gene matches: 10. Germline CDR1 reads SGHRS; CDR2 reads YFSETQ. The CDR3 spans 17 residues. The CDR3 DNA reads TGCGCCAGCAGCCGGGGAGAGCTAGCGGGTAACACCGGGGAGCTGTTTTTT. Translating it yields CASSRGELAGNTGELFF.

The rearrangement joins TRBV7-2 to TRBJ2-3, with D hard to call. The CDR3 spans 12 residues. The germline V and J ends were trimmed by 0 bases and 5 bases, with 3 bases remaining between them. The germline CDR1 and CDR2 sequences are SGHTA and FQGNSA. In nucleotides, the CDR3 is TGTGCCAGCAGCTTAGCCGTAGATACGCAGTATTTT. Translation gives CASSLAVDTQYF. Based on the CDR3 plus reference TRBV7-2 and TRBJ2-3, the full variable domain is GAGVSQSPSNKVTEKGKDVELRCDPISGHTALYWYRQSLGQGLEFLIYFQGNSAPDKSGLPSDRFSAERTGGSVSTLTIQRTQQEDSAVYLCASSLAVDTQYFGPGTRLTVL.

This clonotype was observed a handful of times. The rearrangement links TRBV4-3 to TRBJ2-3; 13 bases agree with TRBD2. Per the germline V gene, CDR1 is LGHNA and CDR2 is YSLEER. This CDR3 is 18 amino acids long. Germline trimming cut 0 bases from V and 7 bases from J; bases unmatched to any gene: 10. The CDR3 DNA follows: TGCGCCAGCAGCCAAGATCAACTAGCGGGAGGGCGGCGCCATACGCAGTATTTT. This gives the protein CASSQDQLAGGRRHTQYF.